The clone carrying this TCR beta chain was seen at least ten times. Next came a second PCR, run for 7 to 11 cycles, which used a sample-barcoded 5' primer along with a J-beta primer mix. TCRdb reanalysed the 5' RACE reads using MiXCR and keeps one entry per CDR3 protein. The data hold approximately 810,000 distinct CDR3 sequences, with under 35% observed a single time. J lost 5 bases, V lost 0 bases, and 12 bases had no gene match. This CDR3 contains 18 residues. Germline CDR1 reads SGHVS; CDR2 reads FNYEAQ. This sample stems from a study of blood T cells in healthy people across ages. The V call is TRBV7-6, the J call TRBJ2-1, with 8 bases lining up with TRBD2. This receptor was identified in a woman older than 75 in good health. Material: blood. The CDR3 DNA reads as TGTGCCAGCAGCTTAGCCCCACTAAGGGGAGCGGGAGACAATGAGCAGTTCTTC. As protein: CASSLAPLRGAGDNEQFF.